This T cell receptor (beta chain) came from a study of shared clonotypes between healthy human individuals. Notes on the study in general: Since donors were few, the genetic and exposure-history diversity represented was limited. Sampling covered nothing but blood. Tissue TCR repertoires likely differ from those found in blood.

The CDR3 length is 13 residues. CDR1 is SGHTS, CDR2 YDEGEE, per germline. V gave up 5 bases and J gave up 10 bases, with 18 bases separating them. As concerns this clone: Its target is not known.

Scientists sequenced DNA from unsorted PBMC on ten immunoSEQ deep assay plates. Authors' processing steps: Filtering was not the same, since immunoSEQ gave junction-only sequences without quality scores. Method: immunoSEQ multiplex PCR; TCRdb's copy keeps in-frame clones and lacks some. V, J and clone size are taken as reported in that table, and D and trimming were inferred from the DNA itself. The sample holds 450,000 to 600,000 clones; about four fifths are singletons and the top ten take around 13%. The clonotype was recovered from a woman aged 40 to 50 in good health. Some clones in this sample may be carry-over from other donors' samples. This chain connects TRBV5-8 to TRBJ1-1; D uncertain. Specimen: PBMCs. CDR3 sequence: CASRIGRTWVAFF. In nucleotides, the CDR3 is TGTGCCAGCAGAATAGGACGGACTTGGGTAGCTTTCTTT.